The 16 T cell receptor beta chains below all came from one sample that was sequenced in a study of identical twins. Using its own MiXCR run on the 5' RACE reads, TCRdb lists one record per CDR3 protein. The sample comprises some 460,000 distinct CDR3 sequences, 13% to 15% of which are singletons, and approximately 0.52% rests with the top ten. These data were likewise used in another study, on yellow fever vaccine responses in identical twins.

The material sequenced was CD4+ T cells sorted from blood. The receptor source for this set is a woman aged 18-29 years in good health.

This clonotype turned up a few times. V is TRBV19 and J is TRBJ2-5; TRBD1 agrees at 8 bases. The ends lost 5 bases at V and 1 base at J; junction bases unmatched: 6. The CDR3 is 15 residues long. Germline V gives CDR1 LNHDA, CDR2 SQIVND (reference sequence). CDR3 nucleotide sequence: TGTGCCAGTAGTGTCGACAGGGGACTCCAAGAGACCCAGTACTTC. Encoded protein: CASSVDRGLQETQYF.

V is TRBV15 and J is TRBJ2-1; D possibly uses TRBD1 or TRBD2 (5 bases each). Trimming pared 1 base from V and 6 bases from J, leaving 10 bases between. The CDR3 loop spans 14 amino acids. In germline, CDR1 is LNHNV, CDR2 YYDKDF (reference sequence). The CDR3 DNA is TGTGCCACCAGCAGAGGTTCCGGGGCCAATGAGCAGTTCTTC. The encoded protein is CATSRGSGANEQFF.

This clonotype came up many times. The chain carries TRBV12-3 or TRBV12-4 and TRBJ1-5, with D uncertain. Trimming removed 3 bases at V and 6 bases at J, with 15 bases between. The length of the CDR3 is 15 residues. CDR3: CASSFSGESSQPQHF. In DNA, the CDR3 is TGTGCCAGCAGTTTCTCTGGGGAGTCGAGTCAGCCCCAGCATTTT.

The gene calls are TRBV7-2 and TRBJ2-7; the match to TRBD2 covers 9 bases. The germline CDR1 and CDR2 sequences are SGHTA and FQGNSA. The CDR3 extends over 15 amino acids. V trimming: 0 bases; J trimming: 7 bases; junction bases outside the gene matches: 7. The CDR3 spells CASSLALSGGREQYF. CDR3 DNA: TGTGCCAGCAGCTTAGCGCTTAGCGGGGGAAGAGAGCAGTACTTC.

The table lists this clonotype with a count of one. The chain recombines TRBV2 with TRBJ2-5, with a tentative D call TRBD1 (6 bases). The germline V gene has CDR1 SNHLY and CDR2 FYNNEI. The CDR3 consists of 18 residues. V was shortened by 5 bases and J by 2 bases, with 24 bases between the two germline ends. Here the CDR3 DNA reads TGTGCCAGCAGTCTTCGGACAGCCCGCGAGGGCTCTCAAGAGACCCAGTACTTC. Encoded protein: CASSLRTAREGSQETQYF.

The genes are TRBV12-3 or TRBV12-4 and TRBJ1-5, with TRBD1 matching 7 bases. This CDR3 contains 15 residues. V was pared by 2 bases and J by 3 bases, with 4 bases of the junction left unmatched. The CDR3 sequence: CASSLTGEDNQPQHF. CDR3 DNA: TGTGCCAGCAGTTTAACAGGGGAGGACAATCAGCCCCAGCATTTT.

This chain links TRBV6-5 with TRBJ2-5, with D perhaps TRBD1 (6 bases). The CDR3 runs 15 residues. V was clipped by 1 base and J by 2 bases, with 11 bases between them. CDR1 is MNHEY, CDR2 SVGAGI, per germline. The CDR3 loop is CASSYFKGEQETQYF. The CDR3 nucleotides read TGTGCCAGCAGTTACTTTAAGGGGGAGCAAGAGACCCAGTACTTC.

The chain joins TRBV7-2 to TRBJ1-6; D is perhaps TRBD1 (5 bases). This CDR3 region has 15 residues. Trimming took off 4 bases at V and 10 bases at J, with 17 bases between the two ends. The germline V gene has CDR1 SGHTA and CDR2 FQGNSA. The CDR3 bases are TGTGCCAGCAGCTCAATCTTGGGGGGGTACTCACCCCTCCACTTT. It is translated as CASSSILGGYSPLHF. Based on the CDR3 plus reference TRBV7-2 and TRBJ1-6, the full variable domain is GAGVSQSPSNKVTEKGKDVELRCDPISGHTALYWYRQSLGQGLEFLIYFQGNSAPDKSGLPSDRFSAERTGGSVSTLTIQRTQQEDSAVYLCASSSILGGYSPLHFGNGTRLTVT.

This clonotype was seen a handful of times. This chain uses TRBV24-1 with TRBJ2-5; 10 nucleotides match TRBD1. The CDR3 is made up of 14 amino acids. CDR1 KGHDR and CDR2 SFDVKD come from the germline V gene. V shed 7 bases and J 3 bases; nucleotides not matched to a gene: 4. CDR3 nucleotides: TGTGCCACCAGCACTGGGACAGGGGAAGAGACCCAGTACTTC. This gives the protein CATSTGTGEETQYF.

This clonotype occurred many times. The rearrangement uses TRBV29-1 and TRBJ2-1, with D maybe TRBD1 (5 bases). V shed 7 bases and J shed 2 bases, with 12 bases lying between them. The length of the CDR3 is 13 residues. In germline, CDR1 is SQVTM, CDR2 ANQGSEA. The CDR3 protein is CSASWGPYNEQFF. DNA of the CDR3: TGCAGCGCCAGCTGGGGCCCCTACAATGAGCAGTTCTTC.

The chain carries TRBV7-3 and TRBJ2-1, with D possibly TRBD2 on 5 matching bases. Trimming removed 1 base at V and 0 bases at J, with 7 bases between. Germline V gives CDR1 SGHTA, CDR2 FQGTGA. The CDR3 runs to 15 residues. The CDR3 DNA reads as TGTGCCAGCAGCTTAAATCGGGGCTCCTACAATGAGCAGTTCTTC. Translating gives CASSLNRGSYNEQFF.

CDR3 DNA sequence: TGTGCCAGCAGCCAAGACCCGGGAGCCCGAGGGCACAATGAGCAGTTCTTC. Amino acids: CASSQDPGARGHNEQFF. V usage is TRBV4-2 and J usage is TRBJ2-1; the D gene is possibly TRBD2 (6 bases). CDR3 length equals 17 residues. Between the trimmed V and J ends, which lost 0 bases and 5 bases, there was a span of 17 bases. The germline V gene encodes CDR1 LGHNA and CDR2 YNFKEQ.

This clonotype was counted only a few times. This chain links TRBV24-1 with TRBJ2-1, with 11 bases that match TRBD2. Germline trimming cut 3 bases from V and 7 bases from J; bases unmatched to any gene: 7. This CDR3 contains 16 residues. The germline CDR1 and CDR2 sequences are KGHDR and SFDVKD. The CDR3 spells CATSDLATSGSNEQFF. CDR3 DNA: TGTGCCACCAGTGATCTGGCCACTAGCGGGAGTAATGAGCAGTTCTTC.

This clonotype was counted between two and nine times. This chain joins TRBV3-1 and TRBJ1-2; TRBD1 matches at 8 bases. Germline V gene lookup returns CDR1 LGHDT and CDR2 YNNKEL (reference sequence). The CDR3 spans 16 residues. V shed 5 bases and J 4 bases; nucleotides not matched to a gene: 12. CDR3 in DNA: TGTGCCAGCAGCGATTCCCAGGGGGCGGGTTTCTATGGCTACACCTTC. It codes for CASSDSQGAGFYGYTF.

Only a few counts were recorded for this clonotype. The chain is built from TRBV7-8 and TRBJ2-1; no clear D. The ends were cut back, 5 bases at V and 5 bases at J, with 16 bases in the middle. The germline CDR1 and CDR2 sequences are SGHVS and FQNEAQ. CDR3 size: 15 residues. In DNA form, the CDR3 reads TGTGCCAGCAGCGGCGTGATCCTAGTCAACAATGAGCAGTTCTTC. It specifies CASSGVILVNNEQFF.

This clonotype has at least ten counts. The chain links TRBV15 to TRBJ1-3; the D is unclear. Germline V gene data show CDR1 as LNHNV and CDR2 as YYDKDF (reference sequence). Trimming stripped 0 bases from V and 1 base from J, with 13 bases between. CDR3 size: 17 residues. CDR3 bases: TGTGCCACCAGCAGAGATCTGATAGGGAGTTCTGGAAACACCATATATTTT. Translating it yields CATSRDLIGSSGNTIYF.